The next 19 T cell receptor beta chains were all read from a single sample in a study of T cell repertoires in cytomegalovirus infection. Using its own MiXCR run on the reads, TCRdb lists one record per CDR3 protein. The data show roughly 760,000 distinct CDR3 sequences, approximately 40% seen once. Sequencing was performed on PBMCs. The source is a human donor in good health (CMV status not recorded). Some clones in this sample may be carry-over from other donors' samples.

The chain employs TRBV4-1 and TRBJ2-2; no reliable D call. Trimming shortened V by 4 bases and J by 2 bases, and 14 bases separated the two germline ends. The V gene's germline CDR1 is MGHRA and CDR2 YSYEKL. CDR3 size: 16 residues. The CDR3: CASSPGPAANTGELFF. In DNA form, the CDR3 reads TGCGCCAGCAGCCCTGGACCAGCAGCAAACACCGGGGAGCTGTTTTTT.

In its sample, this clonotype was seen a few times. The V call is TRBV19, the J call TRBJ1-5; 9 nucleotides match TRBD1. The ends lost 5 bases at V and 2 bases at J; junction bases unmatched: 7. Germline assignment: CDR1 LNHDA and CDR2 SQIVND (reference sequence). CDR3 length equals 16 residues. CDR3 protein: CASSLGQGRRNQPQHF. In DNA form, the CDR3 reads TGTGCCAGTAGTCTGGGACAGGGCAGGCGCAATCAGCCCCAGCATTTT.

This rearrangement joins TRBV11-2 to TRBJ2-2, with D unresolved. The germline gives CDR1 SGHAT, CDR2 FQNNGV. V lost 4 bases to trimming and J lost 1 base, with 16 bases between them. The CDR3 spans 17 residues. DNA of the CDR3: TGTGCCAGCAGCTCTGGCCTTCGTCCAGGGAACACCGGGGAGCTGTTTTTT. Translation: CASSSGLRPGNTGELFF. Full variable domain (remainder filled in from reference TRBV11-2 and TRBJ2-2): EAGVAQSPRYKIIEKRQSVAFWCNPISGHATLYWYQQILGQGPKLLIQFQNNGVVDDSQLPKDRFSAERLKGVDSTLKIQPAKLEDSAVYLCASSSGLRPGNTGELFFGEGSRLTVL.

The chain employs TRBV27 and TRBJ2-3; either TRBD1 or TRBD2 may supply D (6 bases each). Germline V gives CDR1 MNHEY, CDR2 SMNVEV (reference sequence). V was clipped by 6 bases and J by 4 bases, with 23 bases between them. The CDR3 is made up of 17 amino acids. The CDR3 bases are TGTGCCAGCAGCCTTAATCGGGGGCGGCGCTGGGCAGATACGCAGTATTTT. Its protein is CASSLNRGRRWADTQYF.

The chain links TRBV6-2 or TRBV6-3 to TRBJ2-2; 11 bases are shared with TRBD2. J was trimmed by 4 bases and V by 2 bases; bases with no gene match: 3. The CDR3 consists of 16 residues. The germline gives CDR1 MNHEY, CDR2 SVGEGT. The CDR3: CASSYAGTSGTGELFF. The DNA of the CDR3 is TGTGCCAGCAGTTACGCCGGGACTAGCGGCACCGGGGAGCTGTTTTTT.

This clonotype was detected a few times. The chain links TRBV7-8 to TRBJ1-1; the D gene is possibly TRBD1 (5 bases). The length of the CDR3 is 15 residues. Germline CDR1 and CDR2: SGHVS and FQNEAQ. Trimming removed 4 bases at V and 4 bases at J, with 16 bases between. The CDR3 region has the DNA TGTGCCAGCAGCTCAACGACAGTATTTTCCACTGAAGCTTTCTTT. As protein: CASSSTTVFSTEAFF. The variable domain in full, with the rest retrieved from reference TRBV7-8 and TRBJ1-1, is GAGVSQSPRYKVAKRGQDVALRCDPISGHVSLFWYQQALGQGPEFLTYFQNEAQLDKSGLPSDRFFAERPEGSVSTLKIQRTQQEDSAVYLCASSSTTVFSTEAFFGQGTRLTVV.

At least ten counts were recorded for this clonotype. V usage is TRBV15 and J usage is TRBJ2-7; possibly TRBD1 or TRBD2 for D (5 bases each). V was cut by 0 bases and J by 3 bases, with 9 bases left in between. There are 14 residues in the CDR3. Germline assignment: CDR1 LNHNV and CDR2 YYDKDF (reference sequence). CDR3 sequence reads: CATSRDLGDYEQYF. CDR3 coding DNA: TGTGCCACCAGCAGAGATTTGGGGGACTACGAGCAGTACTTC.

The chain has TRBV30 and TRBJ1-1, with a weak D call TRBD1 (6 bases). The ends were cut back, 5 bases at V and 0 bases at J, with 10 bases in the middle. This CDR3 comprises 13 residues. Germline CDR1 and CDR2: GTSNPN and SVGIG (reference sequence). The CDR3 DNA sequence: TGTGCCTGGTACAGGGCGGTGAACACTGAAGCTTTCTTT. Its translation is CAWYRAVNTEAFF.

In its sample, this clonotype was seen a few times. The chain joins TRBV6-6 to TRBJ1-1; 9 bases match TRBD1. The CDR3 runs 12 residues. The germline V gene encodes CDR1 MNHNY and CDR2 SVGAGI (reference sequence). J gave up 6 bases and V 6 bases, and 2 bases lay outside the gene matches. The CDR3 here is CASRGQGPEAFF. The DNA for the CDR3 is TGTGCCAGCAGGGGACAGGGACCTGAAGCTTTCTTT.

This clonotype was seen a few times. The CDR3 protein is CASSERGQTQYF. The DNA for the CDR3 is TGCGCCAGCAGTGAGCGGGGACAGACCCAGTACTTC. This chain connects TRBV10-2 to TRBJ2-5; D may correspond to TRBD1 or TRBD2 (5 bases each). The germline V gene has CDR1 WSHSY and CDR2 SAAADI. There are 12 residues in the CDR3. The germline V and J ends were trimmed by 2 bases and 6 bases, with 7 bases remaining between them.

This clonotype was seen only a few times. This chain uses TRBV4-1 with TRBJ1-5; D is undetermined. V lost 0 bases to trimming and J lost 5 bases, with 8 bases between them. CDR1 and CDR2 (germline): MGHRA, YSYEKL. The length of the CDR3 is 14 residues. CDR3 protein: CASSQDGRDQPQHF. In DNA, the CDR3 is TGCGCCAGCAGCCAAGATGGTCGGGATCAGCCCCAGCATTTT.

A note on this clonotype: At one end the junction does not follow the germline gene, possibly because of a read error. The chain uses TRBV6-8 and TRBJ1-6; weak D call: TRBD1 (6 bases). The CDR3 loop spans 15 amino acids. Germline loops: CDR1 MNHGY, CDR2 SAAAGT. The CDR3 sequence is CASRQASGDFSPLPF. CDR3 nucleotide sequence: TGTGCCAGCAGACAAGCCTCAGGGGATTTTTCACCCCTCCCCTTT.

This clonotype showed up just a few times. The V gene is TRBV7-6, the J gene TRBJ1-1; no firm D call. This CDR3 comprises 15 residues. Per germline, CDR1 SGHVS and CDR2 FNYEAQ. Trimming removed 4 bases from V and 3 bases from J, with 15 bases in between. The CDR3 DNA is TGTGCCAGCAGCTCCCCATTTGAAGGCCACACTGAAGCTTTCTTT. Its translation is CASSSPFEGHTEAFF.

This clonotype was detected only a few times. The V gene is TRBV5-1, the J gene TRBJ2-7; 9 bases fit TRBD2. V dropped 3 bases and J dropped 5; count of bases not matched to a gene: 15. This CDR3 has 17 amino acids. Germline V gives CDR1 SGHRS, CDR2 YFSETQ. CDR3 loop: CASSSESLAGAANEQYF. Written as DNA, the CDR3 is TGCGCCAGCAGCTCGGAATCGTTAGCGGGGGCGGCAAACGAGCAGTACTTC.

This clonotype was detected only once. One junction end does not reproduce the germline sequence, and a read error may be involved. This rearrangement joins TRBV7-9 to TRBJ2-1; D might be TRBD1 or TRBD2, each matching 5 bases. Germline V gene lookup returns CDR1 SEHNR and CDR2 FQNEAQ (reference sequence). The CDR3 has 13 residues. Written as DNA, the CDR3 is TGTGCCAGAAGCTTAGTGGAAGTGGGGGAGACGTTCTTC. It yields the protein CARSLVEVGETFF. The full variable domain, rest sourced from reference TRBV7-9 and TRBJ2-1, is DTGVSQNPRHKITKRGQNVTFRCDPISEHNRLYWYRQTLGQGPEFLTYFQNEAQLEKSRLLSDRFSAERPKGSFSTLEIQRTEQGDSAMYLCARSLVEVGETFFGPGTRLTVL.

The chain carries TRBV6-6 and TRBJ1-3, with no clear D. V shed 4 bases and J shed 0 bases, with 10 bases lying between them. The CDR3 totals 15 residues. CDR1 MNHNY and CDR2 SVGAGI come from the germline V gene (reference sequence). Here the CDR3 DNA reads TGTGCCAGCAGTTTCACGGCGAGCTCTGGAAACACCATATATTTT. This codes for CASSFTASSGNTIYF.

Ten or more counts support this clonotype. CDR3 residues: CASSEGLYEKLFF. In DNA, the CDR3 is TGTGCCAGCTCGGAGGGCTTGTATGAAAAACTGTTTTTT. The chain couples TRBV7-2 to TRBJ1-4; D is ambiguous. The CDR3 consists of 13 residues. The V gene's germline CDR1 is SGHTA and CDR2 FQGNSA. The V end was cut by 8 bases, the J end by 6 bases, with 13 bases between.

CDR3 protein: CASSSLGTSIYEQYF. CDR3 sequence (DNA): TGTGCCAGCAGCTCCTTAGGGACTAGCATCTACGAGCAGTACTTC. The rearrangement joins TRBV11-2 to TRBJ2-7; 9 nucleotides match TRBD2. Per the germline V gene, CDR1 is SGHAT and CDR2 is FQNNGV. The CDR3 length is 15 residues. Unmatched junction bases numbered 7, after V lost 4 bases and J lost 3 bases.

The CDR3 region is CASSLGRDSYYTF. DNA of the CDR3: TGCGCCAGCAGCTTGGGGAGGGACAGCTACTACACCTTC. The rearrangement uses TRBV5-1 and TRBJ1-2; 7 bases line up with TRBD1. In germline, CDR1 is SGHRS, CDR2 YFSETQ. The CDR3 is 13 residues long. Losses at the gene ends were 0 bases for V and 10 bases for J; bases not matched to a gene: 6.